This passage covers 27 T cell receptor beta chains from one sample sequenced in a study of blood T cell repertoires in COVID-19. Only in-frame clones appear in the TCRdb table, and some are missing; sequencing was by immunoSEQ multiplex PCR. Of roughly 79,000 clones in the sample, around 83% were seen once. Specimen: peripheral blood. The receptors stem from a man aged 50 or older with acute or convalescent COVID-19.

The chain links TRBV7-9 to TRBJ2-3; D gene ambiguous. The CDR3 is made up of 14 amino acids. CDR1 SEHNR and CDR2 FQNEAQ come from the germline V gene (reference sequence). With 4 bases removed from V and 5 bases from J, the gap between germline ends came to 13 bases. The CDR3 region has the DNA TGTGCCAGCAGCTCCGCTACCCCTGGAGATACGCAGTATTTT. Translated, it gives CASSSATPGDTQYF.

The J gene is TRBJ1-3, the V gene TRBV9; 8 nucleotides line up with TRBD1. The V and J ends lost 0 bases and 6 bases, in that order; junction bases with no gene match: 8. This CDR3 has 16 residues. CDR1 is SGDLS and CDR2 is YYNGEE in the germline V gene. The CDR3 region is CASSVDPGQGINTIYF. The CDR3 DNA sequence: TGTGCCAGCAGCGTAGATCCCGGACAGGGTATAAACACCATATATTTT.

This chain uses TRBV5-4 with TRBJ2-3; 8 bases are shared with TRBD2. With 2 bases clipped from V and 5 bases from J, the junction kept 7 bases outside the gene matches. The CDR3 has 15 residues. Germline CDR1 and CDR2: SGHNT and YYREEE (reference sequence). The CDR3 region is CASSFFERERDTQYF. DNA of the CDR3: TGTGCCAGCAGCTTTTTCGAGCGGGAGAGAGATACGCAGTATTTT.

The rearrangement joins TRBV6-5 to TRBJ2-7; possibly TRBD1 for D (6 bases). The germline V gene encodes CDR1 MNHEY and CDR2 SVGAGI. With 4 bases removed from V and 2 bases from J, the gap between germline ends came to 12 bases. CDR3 length: 14 amino acids. The CDR3 DNA follows: TGTGCCAGCAGTTTTACGGACAGTACCTACGAGCAGTACTTC. Translating gives CASSFTDSTYEQYF.

V usage is TRBV5-1 and J usage is TRBJ2-3, with 8 bases matching TRBD1. CDR1 SGHRS and CDR2 YFSETQ come from the germline V gene. The CDR3 extends over 14 amino acids. The V and J ends lost 4 bases and 4 bases, in that order; junction bases with no gene match: 5. CDR3 in DNA: TGCGCCAGCAGCCCCGGACAGGGCGCAGATACGCAGTATTTT. It yields the protein CASSPGQGADTQYF.

This sequence joins TRBV6-2 or TRBV6-3 and TRBJ2-1, with TRBD2 identical over 13 bases. Germline trimming cut 2 bases from V and 7 bases from J; bases unmatched to any gene: 5. Germline CDR1 is MNHEY and CDR2 is SVGEGT. This CDR3 has 16 residues. The CDR3 region is CASSYTTSGRSNEQFF. CDR3 DNA: TGTGCCAGCAGTTACACGACTAGCGGGAGGAGTAATGAGCAGTTCTTC.

The rearrangement joins TRBV24-1 to TRBJ2-7, with 8 nucleotides matching TRBD2. The V gene end was trimmed by 1 base and the J gene end by 0 bases; junction bases not matched to a gene: 4. This CDR3 region has 16 residues. Germline V gene data show CDR1 as KGHDR and CDR2 as SFDVKD. CDR3 nucleotide sequence: TGTGCCACCAGTGATTTAAGGGGACTAGACTCCTACGAGCAGTACTTC. Translated: CATSDLRGLDSYEQYF.

The gene calls are TRBV10-2 and TRBJ1-5; 8 bases fit TRBD1. Trimming removed 0 bases from V and 6 bases from J; junction bases left unmatched: 4. The germline V gene encodes CDR1 WSHSY and CDR2 SAAADI. The CDR3 extends over 15 amino acids. CDR3: CASSESGRGRQPQHF. CDR3 DNA sequence: TGCGCCAGCAGTGAGTCGGGCAGGGGGCGTCAGCCCCAGCATTTT.

The V call is TRBV21-1, the J call TRBJ1-1; the DNA was not used to check the table's D call, TRBD1. TRBV21-1 is a documented pseudogene. This CDR3 has 16 residues. CDR3 sequence (DNA): TGTGCCAGCAGCAAAGGTGGGACAGGGATAAACACTGAAGCTTTCTTT. Protein product: CASSKGGTGINTEAFF.

The V call is TRBV28, the J call TRBJ1-1; D uncertain. The germline V gene encodes CDR1 MDHEN and CDR2 SYDVKM. Trimming cost V 6 bases and J 11 bases, with 13 bases left between them. The CDR3 runs 11 residues. As DNA, the CDR3 is TGTGCCAGCAGAATTGAGGGTGGGGCTTTCTTT. Its translation: CASRIEGGAFF.

There are a few counts of this clone. The chain employs TRBV28 and TRBJ1-1; weak D call: TRBD1 (6 bases). The CDR3 is 13 amino acids. Germline CDR1 reads MDHEN; CDR2 reads SYDVKM. Trimming removed 7 bases at V and 3 bases at J, with 12 bases between. CDR3 sequence (DNA): TGTGCCAGCACTCGTGCAGGGGACACTGAAGCTTTCTTT. Protein: CASTRAGDTEAFF. The variable domain in full, with the rest retrieved from reference TRBV28 and TRBJ1-1, is DVKVTQSSRYLVKRTGEKVFLECVQDMDHENMFWYRQDPGLGLRLIYFSYDVKMKEKGDIPEGYSVSREKKERFSLILESASTNQTSMYLCASTRAGDTEAFFGQGTRLTVV.

The chain uses TRBV19 and TRBJ2-7; D is unclear. Trimming shortened V by 3 bases and J by 7 bases, and 16 bases separated the two germline ends. Germline CDR1 reads LNHDA; CDR2 reads SQIVND (reference sequence). The CDR3 extends over 14 amino acids. In nucleotides, the CDR3 is TGTGCCAGTAGTATCCTCCACGGAGAAAGTGAGCAGTACTTC. Residues: CASSILHGESEQYF.

The gene calls are TRBV10-3 and TRBJ1-5; 7 nucleotides line up with TRBD1. Germline lookup yields CDR1 ENHRY and CDR2 SYGVKD. The CDR3 totals 14 residues. V gave up 0 bases and J gave up 6 bases; unmatched junction bases: 2. CDR3: CAISESQGSQPQHF. CDR3 DNA sequence: TGTGCCATCAGTGAGTCACAGGGGAGTCAGCCCCAGCATTTT.

This rearrangement joins TRBV30 to TRBJ1-4; TRBD1 agrees at 7 bases. The V segment lost 0 bases and the J segment 5 bases; nucleotides outside the gene matches: 12. The V gene's germline CDR1 is GTSNPN and CDR2 SVGIG (reference sequence). This CDR3 has 17 residues. CDR3 loop: CAWSVRRTGPSNEKLFF. The CDR3 coding sequence is TGTGCCTGGAGTGTAAGAAGGACAGGACCTTCGAATGAAAAACTGTTTTTT.

This clone was picked up one time. The rearrangement uses TRBV2 and TRBJ1-5; the D is unclear. Germline values: CDR1 SNHLY, CDR2 FYNNEI. The V gene lost 4 bases and the J gene lost 0 bases, with 10 bases spanning the gap. There are 15 residues in the CDR3. The CDR3 spells CASSVAGYSNQPQHF. For the CDR3, the DNA is TGTGCCAGCAGTGTGGCCGGGTATAGCAATCAGCCCCAGCATTTT.

The J gene is TRBJ1-2, the V gene TRBV25-1, with a tentative D call TRBD1 (6 bases). The V and J ends lost 4 bases and 4 bases respectively, with 19 bases between them. The CDR3 runs 16 residues. CDR1 is MGHDK and CDR2 is SYGVNS in the germline V gene. The DNA for the CDR3 is TGTGCCAGCAGTGGCTGGCGGAGGGGGGGAGGCTATGGCTACACCTTC. This translates into CASSGWRRGGGYGYTF.

The chain links TRBV18 to TRBJ1-2, with D tentatively TRBD1 (5 bases). Per germline, CDR1 KGHSH and CDR2 LQKENI. Trimming removed 3 bases at V and 2 bases at J, with 10 bases between. The CDR3 is 14 residues long. The DNA of the CDR3 is TGTGCCAGCTCACCCGAGGAGGGGAACTATGGCTACACCTTC. This codes for CASSPEEGNYGYTF.

The rearrangement uses TRBV15 and TRBJ1-2; possible D gene TRBD1, 5 bases. Trimming stripped 1 base from V and 7 bases from J, with 16 bases between. In germline, CDR1 is LNHNV, CDR2 YYDKDF (reference sequence). The CDR3 loop spans 15 amino acids. The CDR3 DNA is TGTGCCACCAGCAGAGGAGAACAGGCCCAGCCTGGCTACACCTTC. Encoded protein: CATSRGEQAQPGYTF.

The genes are TRBV6-2 or TRBV6-3 and TRBJ1-5, with a possible D match to TRBD1 (6 bases). Germline-derived CDR1 and CDR2 are MNHEY and SVGEGT. This CDR3 is built from 14 residues. Trimming left V 3 bases short and J 6 bases short, with 12 bases between. The CDR3 nucleotides are TGTGCCAGCAGTTATACAGGGACGCGTCAGCCCCAGCATTTT. Its protein product is CASSYTGTRQPQHF.

This clone was counted only a few times. V and J are TRBV15 and TRBJ1-5, with 7 bases that match TRBD1. CDR1 is LNHNV, CDR2 YYDKDF, per germline (reference sequence). The CDR3 is made up of 15 amino acids. The junction had 6 bases not matched to a gene; V was cut back by 5 bases and J by 2 bases. In nucleotides, the CDR3 is TGTGCCACCAGCGGCGAGGGGGCGGGCAATCAGCCCCAGCATTTT. This gives the protein CATSGEGAGNQPQHF. Based on the CDR3 plus reference TRBV15 and TRBJ1-5, the full variable domain is DAMVIQNPRYQVTQFGKPVTLSCSQTLNHNVMYWYQQKSSQAPKLLFHYYDKDFNNEADTPDNFQSRRPNTSFCFLDIRSPGLGDTAMYLCATSGEGAGNQPQHFGDGTRLSIL.

V and J are TRBV4-3 and TRBJ2-7; maybe TRBD1 (6 bases). Germline CDR1 reads LGHNA; CDR2 reads YSLEER. V was cut by 3 bases and J by 0 bases, with 15 bases left in between. This CDR3 region has 16 residues. The DNA of the CDR3 is TGCGCCAGCAGCCACGAGGGACAACTCCCCTCCTACGAGCAGTACTTC. Translation: CASSHEGQLPSYEQYF.

This clone was recorded once. The chain carries TRBV30 and TRBJ1-1, with 8 bases matching TRBD1. The CDR3 covers 15 residues. V gave up 4 bases and J gave up 3 bases; unmatched junction bases: 10. Germline CDR1 is GTSNPN and CDR2 is SVGIG (reference sequence). The CDR3 DNA is TGTGCCTGGAAACAGGGGGAAGGTAAAGACACTGAAGCTTTCTTT. Translating gives CAWKQGEGKDTEAFF. Full variable domain (outside the CDR3, taken from reference TRBV30 and TRBJ1-1): SQTIHQWPATLVQPVGSPLSLECTVEGTSNPNLYWYRQAAGRGLQLLFYSVGIGQISSEVPQNLSASRPQDRQFILSSKKLLLSDSGFYLCAWKQGEGKDTEAFFGQGTRLTVV.

This clone occurred a few times. The chain is built from TRBV10-2 and TRBJ1-5; no reliable D call. The CDR3 has 13 residues. Per the germline V gene, CDR1 is WSHSY and CDR2 is SAAADI. Trimming removed 4 bases at V and 4 bases at J, with 8 bases between. This CDR3 reads CASSAPGNQPQHF. DNA of the CDR3: TGCGCCAGCAGTGCGCCGGGAAATCAGCCCCAGCATTTT.

J is TRBJ1-5 and V is TRBV19; no clear D. The CDR3 is 12 residues long. V lost 3 bases, J lost 11 bases, and 11 bases lay in between. CDR1 and CDR2 from the germline V gene are LNHDA and SQIVND (reference sequence). The CDR3 region has the DNA TGTGCCAGTAGTATTGGGGAGTTTTCCCAGCATTTT. It specifies CASSIGEFSQHF. The full variable domain, in which reference TRBV19 and TRBJ1-5 provide the parts outside the CDR3, is DGGITQSPKYLFRKEGQNVTLSCEQNLNHDAMYWYRQDPGQGLRLIYYSQIVNDFQKGDIAEGYSVSREKKESFPLTVTSAQKNPTAFYLCASSIGEFSQHFGDGTRLSIL.

This clone came up once. This sequence joins TRBV9 and TRBJ1-1, with 9 bases that match TRBD1. V lost 0 bases and J lost 3; bases outside the gene matches: 3. This CDR3 region has 15 residues. The germline V gene encodes CDR1 SGDLS and CDR2 YYNGEE. The CDR3: CASSVGQGVDTEAFF. CDR3 sequence (DNA): TGTGCCAGCAGCGTAGGACAGGGGGTTGACACTGAAGCTTTCTTT.

This clone was recorded only once. The chain is built from TRBV6-6 and TRBJ2-1; 7 bases align to TRBD1. The CDR3 extends over 16 amino acids. V shed 2 bases, J shed 5 bases, and the junction held 9 bases outside the gene matches. Germline loops: CDR1 MNHNY, CDR2 SVGAGI (reference sequence). The CDR3 coding sequence is TGTGCCAGCAGTTACCCGACAGGGTACCTAGACAATGAGCAGTTCTTC. It is translated as CASSYPTGYLDNEQFF.

The chain recombines TRBV6-5 with TRBJ1-4; the match to TRBD1 covers 11 bases. The V gene end was trimmed by 6 bases and the J gene end by 10 bases; junction bases not matched to a gene: 10. The CDR3 extends over 15 amino acids. Looked up from germline, CDR1 is MNHEY and CDR2 is SVGAGI. The CDR3 DNA reads TGTGCCAGCAGGGCTTACGGGACAGGGGGTTCAAAACTGTTTTTT. It yields the protein CASRAYGTGGSKLFF.